The clone carrying this T cell receptor beta chain came up a few times. Its antigen is undetermined. These data are taken from a study of beta chain features in type 1 diabetes. As for the study in general: Comparable age, gender and cell yields were observed in patients relative to healthy donors.

V was clipped by 0 bases and J by 1 base, with 7 bases between them. The CDR3 contains 15 residues. CDR1 LGHNA and CDR2 YSLEER come from the germline V gene. General study results and limits: Insertions at VDJ junctions were less frequent in type 1 diabetes patients. These patients also deleted more nucleotides at the same junctions. Within the patient group, naive, central memory and Treg TCRB repertoires appeared more similar to each other than within healthy donors.

Expressed TCRB transcripts were sequenced after all isolated RNA was converted to cDNA. An average of about 3.57 million reads was obtained for naive, central memory and regulatory T cell samples. Clones were sequenced by immunoSEQ multiplex PCR, and TCRdb holds only the in-frame ones, with some missing. Of about 320,000 clones listed, roughly 15% are singletons. The TCR sequence derives from a man aged 25 to 40 in good health. The chain recombines TRBV4-3 with TRBJ2-4; D is undetermined. Material: central memory CD4+ T cells from blood. This CDR3 is CASSQDMGAKNIQYF. The CDR3 DNA reads as TGCGCCAGCAGCCAAGATATGGGGGCCAAAAACATTCAGTACTTC.